This T cell receptor beta chain originates from a study of TIL therapy for anti-PD-1-resistant metastatic lung cancer. About the study: Patients had a median age of 54 years (range roughly 35-80).

Overall study results and limits: The cohort had more treatment-naive, never-smoker and oncogene-addicted patients than typical.

Trimming left V 5 bases short and J 1 base short, with 10 bases between. The CDR3 totals 13 residues. Germline V gene data show CDR1 as SQVTM and CDR2 as ANQGSEA. The immunoSEQ assay was v3. Libraries were sequenced to about 2 million read pairs (survey) or about 4.5-6 million (deep). The protocol was immunoSEQ multiplex PCR, while the TCRdb copy is restricted to in-frame clones and leaves out a portion. The sample carries 55,000 or so clones, around four fifths recorded once. On this clone: What it recognizes is unknown.

Time point described: pre-treatment sample, taken before nivolumab and TIL therapy. This chain connects TRBV29-1 to TRBJ2-3, with D hard to call. The receptor comes from a person aged 25 to 79 with non-small cell lung cancer. Here the sequenced sample was blood, taken at baseline. The chain's CDR3 is CSVKPPGTDTQYF. CDR3 DNA: TGCAGCGTTAAGCCCCCCGGCACAGATACGCAGTATTTT.